These 26 T cell receptor beta chains came from one sample sequenced in a study of blood T cell repertoires in COVID-19. Repertoires were generated with immunoSEQ multiplex PCR, while TCRdb's copy carries only in-frame clones and drops some. Of fewer than 45,000 clones in the sample, approximately 90% were seen once. Input material: peripheral blood. These receptors were taken from a human donor in a cohort sampled during active COVID-19.

The chain links TRBV7-9 to TRBJ1-1; D is unclear. Trimming shortened V by 5 bases and J by 1 base, and 8 bases separated the two germline ends. CDR1 and CDR2 from the germline V gene are SEHNR and FQNEAQ (reference sequence). The CDR3 is made up of 13 amino acids. DNA of the CDR3: TGTGCCAGCAGCCCTCTAGGGAACACTGAAGCTTTCTTT. Its protein product is CASSPLGNTEAFF.

V gene TRBV7-9 combines with J gene TRBJ2-1, with TRBD2 identical over 15 bases. CDR1 SEHNR and CDR2 FQNEAQ come from the germline V gene (reference sequence). V dropped 2 bases and J dropped 0; count of bases not matched to a gene: 5. CDR3 length equals 19 residues. The CDR3 nucleotides read TGTGCCAGCAGCTTAACCGGGACTAGCGGGGGGCCCTCCTACAATGAGCAGTTCTTC. As protein: CASSLTGTSGGPSYNEQFF.

J is TRBJ2-1 and V is TRBV10-3; TRBD2 matches 13 bases. Germline CDR1 and CDR2: ENHRY and SYGVKD. This CDR3 region has 18 residues. Trimming removed 0 bases from V and 0 bases from J; junction bases left unmatched: 2. CDR3 loop: CAISESGLAGSSYNEQFF. The CDR3 nucleotides are TGTGCCATCAGTGAGTCGGGACTAGCGGGAAGCTCCTACAATGAGCAGTTCTTC.

The V call is TRBV5-1, the J call TRBJ2-1; 9 bases line up with TRBD1. Germline loops: CDR1 SGHRS, CDR2 YFSETQ. The junction had 12 bases not matched to a gene; V was cut back by 4 bases and J by 7 bases. The CDR3 loop spans 16 amino acids. CDR3 protein: CASSVGTGFTRNEQFF. CDR3 in DNA: TGCGCCAGCAGCGTCGGGACAGGGTTCACTAGGAATGAGCAGTTCTTC.

This chain links TRBV2 with TRBJ2-3; TRBD2 aligns across 13 bases. Trimming at V came to 6 bases and at J to 4 bases, leaving 13 bases not matched to a gene. This CDR3 is 18 amino acids long. Germline CDR1 is SNHLY and CDR2 is FYNNEI. For the CDR3, the DNA is TGTGCCAGCAGCACTGACACTAGCGGGGGGGCCTTGGCAGATACGCAGTATTTT. This translates into CASSTDTSGGALADTQYF.

Only a few counts were recorded for this clone. V and J are TRBV6-2 or TRBV6-3 and TRBJ2-3; the match to TRBD1 covers 8 bases. Germline V gene lookup returns CDR1 MNHEY and CDR2 SVGEGT. The CDR3 loop spans 14 amino acids. The V gene end was trimmed by 5 bases and the J gene end by 3 bases; junction bases not matched to a gene: 4. The CDR3 is CASSGGQETDTQYF. DNA for the CDR3: TGTGCCAGCAGTGGGGGACAGGAGACAGATACGCAGTATTTT.

This chain connects TRBV12-2 to TRBJ2-5; the table's D call of TRBD2 was not tested on the DNA. TRBV12-2 is assigned pseudogene status. This CDR3 contains 16 residues. In nucleotides, the CDR3 is TGTGCAAGTCGCTTCATCTCCTCGGGTTACCAAGAGACCCAGTACTTC. As protein: CASRFISSGYQETQYF.

The chain combines TRBV4-1 with TRBJ1-6; D ambiguous. Germline CDR1 and CDR2: MGHRA and YSYEKL. V was clipped by 0 bases and J by 8 bases, with 17 bases between them. The CDR3 is 17 residues long. CDR3 region: CASSQDSVGNTHSPLHF. The CDR3 nucleotides read TGCGCCAGCAGCCAAGATTCCGTGGGCAATACCCATTCACCCCTCCACTTT.

The V call is TRBV4-3, the J call TRBJ1-3, with D hard to call. The V gene's germline CDR1 is LGHNA and CDR2 YSLEER. The CDR3 loop spans 15 amino acids. Trimming took 0 bases from V and 2 from J, leaving 8 bases between them. The chain's CDR3 is CASSQDPGTGNTIYF. CDR3 sequence (DNA): TGCGCCAGCAGCCAAGATCCGGGAACTGGAAACACCATATATTTT.

This chain links TRBV7-9 with TRBJ2-7, with a weak D call TRBD1 (5 bases). The V and J ends lost 1 base and 1 base respectively, with 8 bases between them. The CDR3 sequence is 14 residues long. The V gene's germline CDR1 is SEHNR and CDR2 FQNEAQ (reference sequence). CDR3: CASSLDQGSYEQYF. The CDR3 DNA reads TGTGCCAGCAGCTTAGACCAGGGTTCCTACGAGCAGTACTTC.

The chain combines TRBV5-1 with TRBJ2-7, with TRBD2 as a possible D gene (5 bases). This CDR3 region has 14 residues. V was cut by 4 bases and J by 5 bases, with 16 bases left in between. Germline CDR1 and CDR2: SGHRS and YFSETQ. Here the CDR3 DNA reads TGCGCCAGCAGCGTAGGAGGATTTCGGGACGAGCAGTACTTC. Translated, it gives CASSVGGFRDEQYF.

The chain carries TRBV7-8 and TRBJ2-1; tentative D call: TRBD1 (7 bases). Germline V gives CDR1 SGHVS, CDR2 FQNEAQ. V lost 5 bases and J 7 bases, leaving 24 bases between the germline ends. There are 17 residues in the CDR3. The CDR3 bases are TGTGCCAGCAGCCCGTCGGAGGGGAAGGGACAGCAGAATGAGCAGTTCTTC. As protein: CASSPSEGKGQQNEQFF.

This clone occurred once. The chain recombines TRBV7-6 with TRBJ2-1; 7 bases agree with TRBD2. The CDR3 covers 15 residues. V trimming: 2 bases; J trimming: 1 base; junction bases outside the gene matches: 2. Germline values: CDR1 SGHVS, CDR2 FNYEAQ. The CDR3 loop is CASSLLADSYNEQFF. The CDR3 bases are TGTGCCAGCAGCTTACTAGCGGATTCCTACAATGAGCAGTTCTTC.

The genes are TRBV5-8 and TRBJ2-7, with a possible D match to TRBD1 (5 bases). Germline V gene lookup returns CDR1 SGHTS and CDR2 YDEGEE. V gave up 4 bases and J gave up 0 bases, with 8 bases separating them. The CDR3 sequence is 13 residues long. The CDR3 protein is CASSQGFSYEQYF. Here the CDR3 DNA reads TGTGCCAGCAGCCAGGGTTTCTCCTACGAGCAGTACTTC.

The count of this clone is one. The chain carries TRBV12-3 or TRBV12-4 and TRBJ1-1; no clear D. Trimming pared 6 bases from V and 0 bases from J, leaving 8 bases between. The CDR3 consists of 13 residues. The CDR3 nucleotides read TGTGCCAGCAGCCCGGACTTGAACACTGAAGCTTTCTTT. This sequence encodes CASSPDLNTEAFF.

V usage is TRBV5-1 and J usage is TRBJ2-6, with 8 bases fitting TRBD1. This CDR3 region has 17 residues. With 1 base clipped from V and 1 base from J, the junction kept 4 bases outside the gene matches. The V gene's germline CDR1 is SGHRS and CDR2 YFSETQ. In nucleotides, the CDR3 is TGCGCCAGCAGCTTGACAGGGGGGTTTTCTGGGGCCAACGTCCTGACTTTC. Its translation is CASSLTGGFSGANVLTF.

The gene calls are TRBV2 and TRBJ2-3, with TRBD2 matching 11 bases. Germline V lookup: CDR1 SNHLY, CDR2 FYNNEI. V was pared by 5 bases and J by 4 bases, with 5 bases of the junction left unmatched. CDR3 size: 15 residues. This chain's CDR3 is CASSLSGGAADTQYF. The CDR3 nucleotides read TGTGCCAGCAGTCTTAGCGGGGGGGCCGCAGATACGCAGTATTTT.

V and J are TRBV19 and TRBJ1-1; no firm D call. CDR3 length: 14 residues. Germline lookup yields CDR1 LNHDA and CDR2 SQIVND (reference sequence). The V and J ends lost 1 base and 0 bases respectively, with 6 bases between them. The CDR3 DNA reads as TGTGCCAGTAGTATAGGTAATTTGAACACTGAAGCTTTCTTT. Translated: CASSIGNLNTEAFF.

This rearrangement joins TRBV19 to TRBJ1-2; unclear D gene. V dropped 1 base and J dropped 4 bases, with 10 bases sitting between them. This CDR3 comprises 14 residues. Germline CDR1 and CDR2: LNHDA and SQIVND (reference sequence). CDR3 in DNA: TGTGCCAGTAGTATAGCTTCCTCGGGCTATGGCTACACCTTC. Its translation: CASSIASSGYGYTF.

J is TRBJ2-5 and V is TRBV6-2 or TRBV6-3; D is unclear. This CDR3 contains 12 residues. V was pared by 5 bases and J by 14 bases, with 18 bases between. Germline V gene sequence: CDR1 MNHEY, CDR2 SVGEGT. CDR3 nucleotides: TGTGCCAGCAGTACTGGCCTAGGCTCCCTTTACTTC. As protein: CASSTGLGSLYF.

The chain is built from TRBV7-8 and TRBJ2-5; tentatively, D is TRBD2 (5 bases). Germline loops: CDR1 SGHVS, CDR2 FQNEAQ. The CDR3 sequence is 20 residues long. V was cut by 0 bases and J by 2 bases, with 25 bases left in between. CDR3 loop: CASSLAVGLEAVSLQETQYF. The CDR3 bases are TGTGCCAGCAGCTTAGCCGTGGGGTTGGAGGCAGTCTCGTTGCAAGAGACCCAGTACTTC.

The V call is TRBV4-3, the J call TRBJ2-7, with TRBD2 identical over 9 bases. V trimming: 0 bases; J trimming: 3 bases; junction bases outside the gene matches: 3. Germline V gives CDR1 LGHNA, CDR2 YSLEER. The CDR3 is 15 residues long. CDR3 region: CASSQEQAGGYEQYF. The CDR3 DNA sequence: TGCGCCAGCAGCCAAGAACAAGCGGGAGGCTACGAGCAGTACTTC.

This chain uses TRBV18 with TRBJ1-1, with TRBD1 matching over 8 bases. This CDR3 contains 13 residues. Germline V gene data show CDR1 as KGHSH and CDR2 as LQKENI. V shed 6 bases, J shed 3 bases, and the junction held 3 bases outside the gene matches. Here the CDR3 reads CASSTDRDTEAFF. CDR3 coding DNA: TGTGCCAGCTCTACGGACAGGGACACTGAAGCTTTCTTT.

The chain couples TRBV6-2 or TRBV6-3 to TRBJ1-5; 9 bases agree with TRBD1. Germline loops: CDR1 MNHEY, CDR2 SVGEGT. The ends lost 6 bases at V and 4 bases at J; junction bases unmatched: 7. The CDR3 loop spans 15 amino acids. The CDR3 nucleotides are TGTGCCAGCAGCCATGGACAGGGGCCGAATCAGCCCCAGCATTTT. Protein product: CASSHGQGPNQPQHF.

The CDR3 sequence: CASSPHSELAGLLRDTQYF. In DNA, the CDR3 is TGTGCCAGCAGCCCCCATTCCGAACTAGCGGGGTTATTAAGGGATACGCAGTATTTT. The rearrangement joins TRBV3-1 (or the pseudogene TRBV3-2) to TRBJ2-3; 10 bases align to TRBD2. The CDR3 covers 19 residues. Germline CDR1 LGHDT, CDR2 YNNKEL (reference sequence). J gave up 6 bases and V 4 bases, and 19 bases lay outside the gene matches.

The chain joins TRBV5-1 to TRBJ1-2; TRBD1 aligns across 7 bases. J gave up 4 bases and V 4 bases, and 1 base lay outside the gene matches. Germline V gene lookup returns CDR1 SGHRS and CDR2 YFSETQ. The CDR3 runs 12 residues. CDR3 sequence: CASSGQAYGYTF. The CDR3 DNA reads TGCGCCAGCAGCGGACAGGCCTATGGCTACACCTTC. Full variable domain (remainder filled in from reference TRBV5-1 and TRBJ1-2): KAGVTQTPRYLIKTRGQQVTLSCSPISGHRSVSWYQQTPGQGLQFLFEYFSETQRNKGNFPGRFSGRQFSNSRSEMNVSTLELGDSALYLCASSGQAYGYTFGSGTRLTVV.